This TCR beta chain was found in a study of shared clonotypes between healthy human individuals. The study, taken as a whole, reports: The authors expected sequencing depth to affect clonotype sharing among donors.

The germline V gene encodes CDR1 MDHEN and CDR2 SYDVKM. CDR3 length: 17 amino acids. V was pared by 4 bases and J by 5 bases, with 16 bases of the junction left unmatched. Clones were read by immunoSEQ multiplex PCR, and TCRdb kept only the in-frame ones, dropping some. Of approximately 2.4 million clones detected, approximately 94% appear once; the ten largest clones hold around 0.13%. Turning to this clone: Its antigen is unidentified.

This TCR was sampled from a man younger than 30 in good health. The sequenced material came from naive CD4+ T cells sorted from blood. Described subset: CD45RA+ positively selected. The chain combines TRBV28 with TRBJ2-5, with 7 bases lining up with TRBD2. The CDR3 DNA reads TGTGCCAGCAGTTCCGTTCGGGCGGGGGTTCGTCAGGAGACCCAGTACTTC. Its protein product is CASSSVRAGVRQETQYF.